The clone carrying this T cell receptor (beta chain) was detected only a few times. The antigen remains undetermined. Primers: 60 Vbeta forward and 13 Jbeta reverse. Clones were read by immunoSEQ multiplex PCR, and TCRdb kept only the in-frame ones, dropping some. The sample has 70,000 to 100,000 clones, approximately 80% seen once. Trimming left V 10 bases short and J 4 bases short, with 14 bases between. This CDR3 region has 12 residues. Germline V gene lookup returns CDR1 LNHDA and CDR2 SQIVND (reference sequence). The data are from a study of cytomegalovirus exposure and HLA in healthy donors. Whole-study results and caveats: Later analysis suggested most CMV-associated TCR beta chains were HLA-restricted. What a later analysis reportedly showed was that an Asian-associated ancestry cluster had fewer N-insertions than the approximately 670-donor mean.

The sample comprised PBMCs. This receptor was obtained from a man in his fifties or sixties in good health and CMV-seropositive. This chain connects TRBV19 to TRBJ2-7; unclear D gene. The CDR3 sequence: CATRGGLYEQYF. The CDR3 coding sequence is TGTGCCACTAGAGGCGGCCTTTACGAGCAGTACTTC.